The T cell receptor (beta chain) under discussion was sequenced for a study of blood T cells in healthy people across ages. This clonotype was picked up a small number of times. The CDR3 extends over 17 amino acids. With 4 bases removed from V and 4 bases from J, the gap between germline ends came to 17 bases. The germline V gene encodes CDR1 SGHTA and CDR2 FQGNSA. A second PCR, run for roughly 6 to 11 cycles, used a sample-barcoded 5' primer plus a J-beta primer mix. TCRdb re-called the 5' RACE reads through MiXCR, storing one row per CDR3 protein. Among over a million distinct CDR3 sequences, under 30% were seen once, and the ten largest hold around 0.75%. The same data also went into a second study, on T cells of mothers and their children.

This chain joins TRBV7-2 and TRBJ2-6, with D perhaps TRBD1 (8 bases). The specimen was blood. The receptor's source is a girl aged 2-9 years in good health. The CDR3 sequence: CASSSRGLGLGANVLTF. The CDR3, as DNA: TGTGCCAGCAGCTCCAGGGGGCTGGGACTAGGGGCCAACGTCCTGACTTTC.